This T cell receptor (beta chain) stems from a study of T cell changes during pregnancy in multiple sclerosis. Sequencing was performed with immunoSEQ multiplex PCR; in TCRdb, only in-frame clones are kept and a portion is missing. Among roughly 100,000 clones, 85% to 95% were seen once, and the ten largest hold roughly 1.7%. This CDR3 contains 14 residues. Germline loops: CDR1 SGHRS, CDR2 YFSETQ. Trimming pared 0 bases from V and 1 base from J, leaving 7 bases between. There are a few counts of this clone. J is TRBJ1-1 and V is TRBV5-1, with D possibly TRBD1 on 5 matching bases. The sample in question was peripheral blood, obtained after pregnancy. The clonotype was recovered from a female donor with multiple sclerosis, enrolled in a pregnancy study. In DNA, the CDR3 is TGCGCCAGCAGCTTGGCCCAGGGGAACACTGAAGCTTTCTTT. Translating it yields CASSLAQGNTEAFF.